Presented here are 30 T cell receptor beta chains from one specimen sequenced in a study of T cell clonality in common variable immunodeficiency. Profiling relied on immunoSEQ multiplex PCR, and the TCRdb table lists in-frame clones only, not all of them. The counts give some 16,000 clones, none of them seen only once; approximately 14% is held by the top ten. These TCRs' antigens remain unknown. Points from the study as a whole: Common variable immunodeficiency TCR beta sequences reportedly had fewer deletions and N-nucleotide insertions.

Sequencing was performed on peripheral blood mononuclear cells. The receptors were sampled from a human donor with common variable immunodeficiency.

Turning to this clone: The CDR3 goes on 3 residues after the read ends, and that part is filled in from the germline J gene. The rearrangement links TRBV6-2 or TRBV6-3 to TRBJ2-1, with 9 bases fitting TRBD2. The CDR3 sequence is 17 residues long. Per the germline V gene, CDR1 is MNHEY and CDR2 is SVGEGT. Unmatched junction bases numbered 12, after V lost 6 bases and J lost 3 bases. This CDR3 reads CASSPLGIAGDYNEQFF. The sequenced part of the CDR3 DNA is TGTGCCAGCAGCCCCTTAGGAATAGCGGGGGACTACAATGAG.

This clone was detected ten times or more. The CDR3 end falls 3 residues outside the read, so it is completed with the germline J gene. The rearrangement joins TRBV20-1 to TRBJ1-2; perhaps TRBD1 as D (6 bases). V lost 5 bases to trimming and J lost 0 bases, with 16 bases between them. The CDR3 is 15 amino acids. CDR1 DFQATT and CDR2 SNEGSKA come from the germline V gene (reference sequence). The CDR3 protein is CSAPPQGSPNYGYTF. The CDR3 bases that were read are TGCAGTGCTCCCCCGCAGGGGAGCCCTAACTATGGC.

The covered CDR3 bases are TGTGCCAGCAGTTATGAGCGGGAGACCTACAATGAG. Protein: CASSYERETYNE. The entire CDR3 protein is CASSYERETYNEQFF. V is TRBV6-2 or TRBV6-3 and J is TRBJ2-1; 8 nucleotides agree with TRBD2. Sequencing ends 3 residues short of the CDR3 end; the germline J gene provides the rest. The trim removed 3 bases at V and 2 bases at J, leaving 3 bases unmatched. Germline CDR1 MNHEY, CDR2 SVGEGT. The CDR3 length is 15 residues.

This clone was counted only a few times. Read coverage stops 3 residues before the CDR3 terminus; the germline J gene supplies the remainder. The chain couples TRBV30 to TRBJ2-7, with 11 bases lining up with TRBD2. CDR3 length: 15 residues. The V segment lost 1 base and the J segment 6 bases; nucleotides outside the gene matches: 8. CDR1 is GTSNPN, CDR2 SVGIG, per germline (reference sequence). This CDR3 is CAWSDTGTSGREQYF. The covered CDR3 bases are TGTGCCTGGAGTGATACTGGGACTAGCGGACGCGAG.

Worth noting for this clone: Sequencing ends 3 residues short of the CDR3 end; the germline J gene provides the rest. The chain employs TRBV7-3 and TRBJ2-2; D is possibly TRBD1 (6 bases). Germline V gives CDR1 SGHTA, CDR2 FQGTGA. V gave up 5 bases and J gave up 5 bases, with 18 bases separating them. The CDR3 covers 16 residues. CDR3 sequence: CASSLDPGHKTGELFF. Partial CDR3 DNA: TGTGCCAGCAGCCTCGACCCGGGACATAAAACCGGGGAG.

Comments on this clone: The read stops 3 residues short of the end of the CDR3; the missing end is completed from the germline J gene. J is TRBJ2-1 and V is TRBV18; TRBD1 is a possible D gene (5 bases). The CDR3 totals 15 residues. Per germline, CDR1 KGHSH and CDR2 LQKENI. V gave up 8 bases and J gave up 3 bases, with 17 bases separating them. The covered CDR3 bases are TGTGCCAGCACCACTCAGGCCGGACACTACAATGAG. Translation gives CASTTQAGHYNE. Given in full, the CDR3 is CASTTQAGHYNEQFF. The full variable domain, in which reference TRBV18 and TRBJ2-1 provide the parts outside the CDR3, is NAGVMQNPRHLVRRRGQEARLRCSPMKGHSHVYWYRQLPEEGLKFMVYLQKENIIDESGMPKERFSAEFPKEGPSILRIQQVVRGDSAAYFCASTTQAGHYNEQFFGPGTRLTVL.

By sample fraction, this clone is medium-sized. The read ends 3 residues shy of where the CDR3 ends; the end is completed using the germline J gene. The chain carries TRBV20-1 and TRBJ1-5; 8 nucleotides match TRBD1. Per germline, CDR1 DFQATT and CDR2 SNEGSKA (reference sequence). The CDR3 spans 16 residues. Germline trimming cut 3 bases from V and 0 bases from J; bases unmatched to any gene: 7. CDR3: CSASYTGGGSNQPQHF. The CDR3 bases that were read are TGCAGTGCTAGCTATACAGGGGGTGGTAGCAATCAGCCC.

This clone was counted a few times. The read falls 3 residues short of the CDR3 end, and the missing part is taken from the germline J gene. The chain couples TRBV7-2 to TRBJ2-7, with D unresolved. Trimming left V 4 bases short and J 3 bases short, with 7 bases between. Germline V gene data show CDR1 as SGHTA and CDR2 as FQGNSA. The CDR3 length is 12 residues. This chain's CDR3 is CASSSQVYEQYF. The sequenced CDR3 bases are TGTGCCAGCAGCTCCCAGGTCTACGAG.

The table lists this clone with a few counts. The CDR3 goes on 3 residues after the read ends, and that part is filled in from the germline J gene. The rearrangement links TRBV2 to TRBJ2-1; TRBD1 aligns across 7 bases. Trimming at V came to 2 bases and at J to 7 bases, leaving 8 bases not matched to a gene. The CDR3 is made up of 15 amino acids. CDR1 is SNHLY and CDR2 is FYNNEI in the germline V gene. This CDR3 reads CASSELRTGENEQFF. The CDR3 bases that were read are TGTGCCAGCAGTGAACTACGGACAGGCGAGAATGAG. Full variable domain (remainder filled in from reference TRBV2 and TRBJ2-1): EPEVTQTPSHQVTQMGQEVILRCVPISNHLYFYWYRQILGQKVEFLVSFYNNEISEKSEIFDDQFSVERPDGSNFTLKIRSTKLEDSAMYFCASSELRTGENEQFFGPGTRLTVL.

As to this clone: Sequencing ends 3 residues short of the CDR3 end; the germline J gene provides the rest. This chain joins TRBV7-9 and TRBJ2-7, with no clear D. The CDR3 consists of 11 residues. V lost 1 base and J 5 bases, leaving 3 bases between the germline ends. Germline V gene data show CDR1 as SEHNR and CDR2 as FQNEAQ (reference sequence). CDR3 bases read: TGTGCCAGCAGCTTAGTCAACGAG. It codes for CASSLVNE. The complete CDR3 reads CASSLVNEQYF. Complete variable domain (other parts from reference TRBV7-9 and TRBJ2-7): DTGVSQNPRHKITKRGQNVTFRCDPISEHNRLYWYRQTLGQGPEFLTYFQNEAQLEKSRLLSDRFSAERPKGSFSTLEIQRTEQGDSAMYLCASSLVNEQYFGPGTRLTVT.

This clone has only a few counts. The CDR3 end lies 3 residues beyond the end of the read and is filled in from the germline J gene. The chain is built from TRBV30 and TRBJ2-5; 8 nucleotides align to TRBD1. The CDR3 has 14 amino acids. CDR1 GTSNPN and CDR2 SVGIG come from the germline V gene (reference sequence). J was trimmed by 4 bases and V by 3 bases; bases with no gene match: 7. Here the CDR3 reads CAWSHRGLRETQYF. The sequenced CDR3 bases are TGTGCCTGGAGCCACAGGGGGTTGAGAGAGACC.

The table lists this clone with many counts. CDR3 bases read: TGTGCCACCCGGGGGACAGAGAACTATGGC. It specifies CATRGTENYG. The complete CDR3 sequence is CATRGTENYGYTF. The J gene is TRBJ1-2, the V gene TRBV10-3; 7 bases match TRBD1. The observed sequence ends 3 residues before the CDR3 terminus, with the missing tail filled in from the germline J gene. The CDR3 sequence is 13 residues long. With V trimmed by 10 bases and J by 2 bases, 7 bases remained unmatched. Germline values: CDR1 ENHRY, CDR2 SYGVKD.

This clone has just a few counts. The sequence runs out 3 residues before the end of the CDR3; the remainder is reconstructed from the germline J gene. The rearrangement joins TRBV18 to TRBJ2-1, with D perhaps matching TRBD2 (6 bases). This CDR3 comprises 16 residues. V was pared by 3 bases and J by 1 base, with 13 bases between. Germline-derived CDR1 and CDR2 are KGHSH and LQKENI. CDR3 bases read: TGTGCCAGCTCACCCCCAGCAGGGAGGTCCTACAATGAG. It encodes CASSPPAGRSYNE. The CDR3 as a whole reads CASSPPAGRSYNEQFF. Complete variable domain (other parts from reference TRBV18 and TRBJ2-1): NAGVMQNPRHLVRRRGQEARLRCSPMKGHSHVYWYRQLPEEGLKFMVYLQKENIIDESGMPKERFSAEFPKEGPSILRIQQVVRGDSAAYFCASSPPAGRSYNEQFFGPGTRLTVL.

This clone was found many times. The read comes to an end 3 residues before the CDR3 does, leaving the germline J gene to fill in the end. This chain links TRBV30 with TRBJ2-3; a possible D gene is TRBD1 (5 bases). There are 14 residues in the CDR3. Per germline, CDR1 GTSNPN and CDR2 SVGIG (reference sequence). V lost 4 bases and J lost 0, with 11 bases in between. The CDR3 sequence is CAWTRGFSTDTQYF. Incomplete CDR3 DNA: TGTGCCTGGACTAGGGGTTTTAGCACAGATACG.

This clone was recorded many times. The read is 3 residues too short to cover the CDR3 end, so that end is filled in from the germline J gene. The V and J genes are TRBV7-8 and TRBJ2-2, with TRBD2 identical over 12 bases. This CDR3 spans 17 amino acids. With 2 bases clipped from V and 4 bases from J, the junction kept 5 bases outside the gene matches. Germline assignment: CDR1 SGHVS and CDR2 FQNEAQ. CDR3 bases read: TGTGCCAGCAGCTTACTAGCGGGGGGGATCAGCACCGGGGAG. It encodes CASSLLAGGISTGE. The full CDR3 protein is CASSLLAGGISTGELFF.

This clone was seen many times. From the germline J gene comes the end of the CDR3, since the read stops 3 residues before it. The chain combines TRBV20-1 with TRBJ1-6; no clear D gene. The CDR3 contains 13 residues. V lost 6 bases and J 5 bases, leaving 11 bases between the germline ends. Germline CDR1 DFQATT, CDR2 SNEGSKA (reference sequence). The CDR3 reads CSADASDNSPLHF. CDR3 bases read: TGCAGTGCCGACGCTAGCGATAATTCACCC.

As concerns this clone: The read stops 3 residues short of the end of the CDR3; the missing end is completed from the germline J gene. J is TRBJ2-7 and V is TRBV2; TRBD1 aligns across 9 bases. Germline CDR1 is SNHLY and CDR2 is FYNNEI. The CDR3 spans 14 residues. J gave up 2 bases and V 4 bases, and 3 bases lay outside the gene matches. CDR3 DNA, as far as it was read: TGTGCCAGCAGTGGTTACAGGGGGCCCTACGAG. Protein: CASSGYRGPYE. The full CDR3 is CASSGYRGPYEQYF.

This clone occurred a few times. The sequenced part of the CDR3 DNA is TGTGCCTGGGGGACGGGGGATAGCAATCAGCCC. It codes for CAWGTGDSNQP. The full CDR3 is CAWGTGDSNQPQHF. The V gene is TRBV30, the J gene TRBJ1-5; maybe TRBD1 (5 bases). The read comes to an end 3 residues before the CDR3 does, leaving the germline J gene to fill in the end. The germline V gene encodes CDR1 GTSNPN and CDR2 SVGIG (reference sequence). This CDR3 is built from 14 residues. Trimming left V 5 bases short and J 0 bases short, with 11 bases between.

Of note for this clone: The read ends 3 residues early relative to the CDR3; the germline J gene fills the gap. V usage is TRBV18 and J usage is TRBJ1-3; 7 bases agree with TRBD1. Looked up from germline, CDR1 is KGHSH and CDR2 is LQKENI. This CDR3 has 14 residues. V shed 6 bases, J shed 5 bases, and the junction held 7 bases outside the gene matches. CDR3 sequence: CASSLAQGRNTIYF. Partial CDR3 DNA: TGTGCCAGCTCGCTGGCACAGGGGAGAAACACC.

Turning to this clone: Coverage ceases 3 residues before the CDR3 finishes, and the germline J gene fills in the end. The V and J genes are TRBV19 and TRBJ2-5; D may be TRBD1 (6 bases). The CDR3 extends over 15 amino acids. Germline loops: CDR1 LNHDA, CDR2 SQIVND (reference sequence). The V and J ends lost 6 bases and 2 bases respectively, with 16 bases between them. Here the CDR3 reads CASRARQDGQETQYF. The CDR3 bases that were read are TGTGCCAGTAGGGCCAGACAGGACGGTCAAGAGACC. Based on the CDR3 plus reference TRBV19 and TRBJ2-5, the full variable domain is DGGITQSPKYLFRKEGQNVTLSCEQNLNHDAMYWYRQDPGQGLRLIYYSQIVNDFQKGDIAEGYSVSREKKESFPLTVTSAQKNPTAFYLCASRARQDGQETQYFGPGTRLLVL.

This clone was found a few times. The CDR3 end is not reached by the read, which stops 3 residues before it; the germline J gene fills it in. The chain joins TRBV7-9 to TRBJ2-1, with 9 positions matching TRBD1. The junction had 11 bases not matched to a gene; V was cut back by 6 bases and J by 8 bases. The CDR3 is 15 amino acids. The germline CDR1 and CDR2 sequences are SEHNR and FQNEAQ (reference sequence). The DNA read from the CDR3 is TGTGCCAGCAGACACACAGGGGGCGCAGTGGATGAG. Its protein product is CASRHTGGAVDE. The CDR3 in its entirety is CASRHTGGAVDEQFF.

This clone came up many times. The CDR3 end is not reached by the read, which stops 3 residues before it; the germline J gene fills it in. This chain connects TRBV20-1 to TRBJ2-7, with a tentative D call TRBD1 (5 bases). This CDR3 has 12 amino acids. Germline loops: CDR1 DFQATT, CDR2 SNEGSKA (reference sequence). The ends were cut back, 7 bases at V and 3 bases at J, with 13 bases in the middle. The CDR3 sequence is CSGRAGHYEQYF. CDR3 bases read: TGCAGTGGCAGGGCAGGGCACTACGAG.

As for this clone: Read coverage stops 3 residues before the CDR3 terminus; the germline J gene supplies the remainder. The V gene is TRBV18, the J gene TRBJ2-4; 9 bases align to TRBD1. V gave up 5 bases and J gave up 5 bases; unmatched junction bases: 10. The CDR3 has 16 amino acids. The germline gives CDR1 KGHSH, CDR2 LQKENI. The sequenced CDR3 bases are TGTGCCAGCTCATCCCGGGACAGGGACGCGGAAAACATT. It yields the protein CASSSRDRDAENI. The whole CDR3 protein is CASSSRDRDAENIQYF. The full variable domain, in which reference TRBV18 and TRBJ2-4 provide the parts outside the CDR3, is NAGVMQNPRHLVRRRGQEARLRCSPMKGHSHVYWYRQLPEEGLKFMVYLQKENIIDESGMPKERFSAEFPKEGPSILRIQQVVRGDSAAYFCASSSRDRDAENIQYFGAGTRLSVL.

A few counts support this clone. The CDR3 extends 3 residues past the end of the read, so its final part is completed from the germline J gene. This sequence joins TRBV6-4 and TRBJ2-3; 9 bases line up with TRBD1. This CDR3 spans 15 amino acids. Per germline, CDR1 MRHNA and CDR2 SNTAGT. J lost 1 base, V lost 8 bases, and 7 bases had no gene match. The DNA read from the CDR3 is TGTGCCAGCGGCTTAACAGGGGGCCGCACAGATACG. Protein: CASGLTGGRTDT. The full CDR3 protein reads CASGLTGGRTDTQYF.

A remark on this clone: The CDR3 is cut off 3 residues early in the read; its end comes from the germline J gene. The chain has TRBV19 and TRBJ2-5, with 11 bases matching TRBD2. Germline loops: CDR1 LNHDA, CDR2 SQIVND (reference sequence). Unmatched junction bases numbered 9, after V lost 3 bases and J lost 0 bases. The CDR3 loop spans 18 amino acids. The sequenced part of the CDR3 DNA is TGTGCCAGTAGTATGGGTCTAGCGGGGGGAGTTTACCAAGAGACC. It codes for CASSMGLAGGVYQET. The entire CDR3 reads CASSMGLAGGVYQETQYF.

This clone was found many times. The CDR3 is cut off 3 residues early in the read; its end comes from the germline J gene. V is TRBV6-2 or TRBV6-3 and J is TRBJ1-1; 7 nucleotides line up with TRBD1. Germline CDR1 MNHEY, CDR2 SVGEGT. Germline trimming cut 7 bases from V and 1 base from J; bases unmatched to any gene: 12. CDR3 length: 16 amino acids. CDR3 sequence reads: CASITGVGARNTEAFF. Partial CDR3 DNA: TGTGCCAGCATCACAGGGGTAGGGGCGCGGAACACTGAA.

Of note for this clone: The CDR3 end lies 3 residues beyond the end of the read and is filled in from the germline J gene. This rearrangement joins TRBV6-1 to TRBJ1-5; the D gene is possibly TRBD1 (5 bases). V lost 1 base and J 0 bases, leaving 16 bases between the germline ends. The CDR3 is made up of 18 amino acids. CDR1 is MNHNS, CDR2 SASEGT, per germline. CDR3 bases read: TGTGCCAGCAGTGAAGTATGGGCAGGGCCAAGTAGCAATCAGCCC. It is translated as CASSEVWAGPSSNQP. The entire CDR3 reads CASSEVWAGPSSNQPQHF.

This clone was seen ten or more times. The read ends 3 residues early relative to the CDR3; the germline J gene fills the gap. The genes are TRBV7-8 and TRBJ2-7, with D possibly being TRBD2 (6 bases). V lost 5 bases to trimming and J lost 0 bases, with 14 bases between them. The germline V gene encodes CDR1 SGHVS and CDR2 FQNEAQ. CDR3 length equals 15 residues. The CDR3 bases that were read are TGTGCCAGCAGCGGTCGTAGCGGCAGCTCCTACGAG. Translated: CASSGRSGSSYE. The full CDR3 is CASSGRSGSSYEQYF.

A word on this clone: The read halts 3 residues ahead of the CDR3 end, with the missing end drawn from the germline J gene. The rearrangement uses TRBV19 and TRBJ2-7; either TRBD1 or TRBD2 may fit D (6 bases each). Per germline, CDR1 LNHDA and CDR2 SQIVND (reference sequence). The CDR3 consists of 14 residues. V was pared by 6 bases and J by 5 bases, with 17 bases between. The CDR3 is CASSLEEGVDEQYF. The CDR3 bases that were read are TGTGCCAGTAGCCTCGAGGAGGGGGTCGACGAG.

This clone rates as medium-sized. Read sequence stops 3 residues before the CDR3 end, and the germline J gene provides the missing end. This chain uses TRBV20-1 with TRBJ2-1, with D uncertain. Germline V gene lookup returns CDR1 DFQATT and CDR2 SNEGSKA (reference sequence). V dropped 0 bases and J dropped 4 bases, with 7 bases sitting between them. The length of the CDR3 is 13 residues. The sequenced CDR3 bases are TGCAGTGCTAGAGATGTCAAATACAATGAG. This translates into CSARDVKYNE. The whole CDR3 sequence reads CSARDVKYNEQFF.